This section outlines one T cell receptor beta chain sequence together with its context. Its antigen is not identified. The repertoire was sequenced with immunoSEQ multiplex PCR; TCRdb's copy has only in-frame clones and lacks some. The sample consists of approximately 100,000 clones, about 90% of them appearing once. The source of the sample is a study of a mutant IDH1 vaccine in newly diagnosed glioma. General study points: Pseudoprogression seemed unrelated to changes in top peripheral T cell clonotypes.

The time point is: baseline, week 1 (first vaccination visit). Noted treatment: pre-vaccination baseline after standard-of-care therapy. This material consisted of PBMCs, taken from a glioma patient treated with radiotherapy, temozolomide or both. This TCR was recovered from a woman in her fifties or sixties with glioma.

In DNA form, the CDR3 reads TGTGCCAGCAGCCGAGAAGGGCTGGCCTACGAGCAGTACTTC. It is translated as CASSREGLAYEQYF. The chain couples TRBV4-2 to TRBJ2-7, with no clear D. The V end lost 4 bases, the J end lost 2 bases, and 12 bases lay between the germline ends. The CDR3 has 14 residues. Per germline, CDR1 LGHNA and CDR2 YNFKEQ.